The 19 T cell receptor beta chains in this list originate from one sample, sequenced in a study of blood T cell repertoires in COVID-19. Sequencing used immunoSEQ multiplex PCR; TCRdb keeps in-frame clones, though not all of them. The sample shows 54,000 or so clones, about 82% of them seen only once. Input material: peripheral blood. The receptors originated from a woman aged 80 or over with acute or convalescent COVID-19.

This clone was observed once. The V and J genes are TRBV29-1 and TRBJ1-4; D is unresolved. Trimming removed 2 bases at V and 8 bases at J, with 12 bases between. This CDR3 spans 13 amino acids. Per the germline V gene, CDR1 is SQVTM and CDR2 is ANQGSEA. The CDR3 DNA reads TGCAGCGTTGAAACAGACCTAAGGGAAAAACTGTTTTTT. Translation gives CSVETDLREKLFF. The full variable domain, in which reference TRBV29-1 and TRBJ1-4 provide the parts outside the CDR3, is SAVISQKPSRDICQRGTSLTIQCQVDSQVTMMFWYRQQPGQSLTLIATANQGSEATYESGFVIDKFPISRPNLTFSTLTVSNMSPEDSSIYLCSVETDLREKLFFGSGTQLSVL.

The genes are TRBV7-9 and TRBJ2-1; 7 bases map to TRBD1. This CDR3 contains 18 residues. V shed 2 bases and J 2 bases; nucleotides not matched to a gene: 12. Germline-derived CDR1 and CDR2 are SEHNR and FQNEAQ (reference sequence). CDR3 sequence reads: CASSLSSGWQGAYNEQFF. For the CDR3, the DNA is TGTGCCAGCAGCTTATCTTCAGGGTGGCAGGGGGCCTACAATGAGCAGTTCTTC.

The CDR3: CASSPSGQGNSPLHF. CDR3 in DNA: TGTGCCAGCAGCCCCTCGGGACAGGGCAATTCACCCCTCCACTTT. The chain joins TRBV7-8 to TRBJ1-6; TRBD1 matches 9 bases. This CDR3 has 15 amino acids. Trimming at V came to 5 bases and at J to 7 bases, leaving 6 bases not matched to a gene. Germline lookup yields CDR1 SGHVS and CDR2 FQNEAQ.

The chain links TRBV6-6 to TRBJ2-5; a weak D match, TRBD2 (5 bases). This CDR3 is built from 13 residues. Germline-derived CDR1 and CDR2 are MNHNY and SVGAGI (reference sequence). V lost 7 bases, J lost 3 bases, and 12 bases lay in between. The CDR3 DNA is TGTGCCAGCATCTACGGGGTAGAAGAGACCCAGTACTTC. Residues: CASIYGVEETQYF.

This chain uses TRBV29-1 with TRBJ2-7; 7 nucleotides match TRBD2. The CDR3 contains 13 residues. Unmatched junction bases numbered 8, after V lost 7 bases and J lost 2 bases. Germline-derived CDR1 and CDR2 are SQVTM and ANQGSEA. CDR3 loop: CSGIGGGPYEQYF. The CDR3 DNA reads TGCAGCGGGATTGGCGGGGGACCCTACGAGCAGTACTTC.

This chain connects TRBV5-1 to TRBJ2-7, with TRBD2 as a possible D gene (5 bases). Trimming shortened V by 1 base and J by 0 bases, and 14 bases separated the two germline ends. Germline assignment: CDR1 SGHRS and CDR2 YFSETQ. CDR3 length: 16 residues. The CDR3 nucleotides are TGCGCCAGCAGCTTGACCACATCTACTAGCTCCTACGAGCAGTACTTC. This translates into CASSLTTSTSSYEQYF.

The chain employs TRBV11-3 and TRBJ2-5, with TRBD2 matching 8 bases. V lost 1 base and J lost 2; bases outside the gene matches: 6. Germline assignment: CDR1 SGHNT and CDR2 YENEEA. This CDR3 is built from 16 residues. The CDR3 protein is CASSLAAGGPQETQYF. The CDR3, as DNA: TGTGCCAGCAGCTTAGCCGCGGGGGGCCCTCAAGAGACCCAGTACTTC.

The V gene is TRBV12-3 or TRBV12-4, the J gene TRBJ1-1; a possible D gene is TRBD1 (5 bases). The CDR3 covers 13 residues. V was pared by 3 bases and J by 3 bases, with 8 bases between. In DNA, the CDR3 is TGTGCCAGCAGTTTGGGAGGGGACACTGAAGCTTTCTTT. Translated, it gives CASSLGGDTEAFF.

The chain uses TRBV6-5 and TRBJ1-2; 9 nucleotides match TRBD1. Germline loops: CDR1 MNHEY, CDR2 SVGAGI. The junction had 7 bases not matched to a gene; V was cut back by 0 bases and J by 8 bases. The CDR3 length is 15 residues. CDR3 loop: CASSYSGTGQGGYTF. In nucleotides, the CDR3 is TGTGCCAGCAGTTACTCGGGGACAGGGCAAGGAGGCTACACCTTC.

This sequence joins TRBV5-4 and TRBJ2-5; D possibly corresponds to TRBD2 (6 bases). The germline CDR1 and CDR2 sequences are SGHNT and YYREEE (reference sequence). Deletions cut 4 bases from V and 2 bases from J, with 15 bases between. The CDR3 spans 15 residues. The CDR3 DNA reads TGTGCCAGCAGCCTCAAAATGGGGGGTCAAGAGACCCAGTACTTC. Residues: CASSLKMGGQETQYF.

The genes are TRBV28 and TRBJ1-5, with 10 bases matching TRBD1. The CDR3 runs 14 residues. Germline V gene data show CDR1 as MDHEN and CDR2 as SYDVKM. V was clipped by 10 bases and J by 6 bases; unmatched bases: 9. This CDR3 reads CATFGQGVAQPQHF. CDR3 DNA: TGTGCCACCTTTGGACAGGGGGTTGCTCAGCCCCAGCATTTT. Full variable domain (rest looked up from reference TRBV28 and TRBJ1-5): DVKVTQSSRYLVKRTGEKVFLECVQDMDHENMFWYRQDPGLGLRLIYFSYDVKMKEKGDIPEGYSVSREKKERFSLILESASTNQTSMYLCATFGQGVAQPQHFGDGTRLSIL.

The chain joins TRBV5-4 to TRBJ1-1; D may be TRBD1 (6 bases). V lost 10 bases, J lost 3 bases, and 16 bases lay in between. Germline V gives CDR1 SGHNT, CDR2 YYREEE (reference sequence). This CDR3 is 13 amino acids long. The CDR3, as DNA: TGTGCCGTACAGGGTAGAGTAGACACTGAAGCTTTCTTT. Protein product: CAVQGRVDTEAFF.

As concerns this clone: This same CDR3 is encoded by further DNA sequences in the sample. This rearrangement joins TRBV5-1 to TRBJ2-1; tentative D call: TRBD2 (6 bases). In germline, CDR1 is SGHRS, CDR2 YFSETQ. This CDR3 has 16 residues. Trimming took off 0 bases at V and 0 bases at J, with 10 bases between the two ends. CDR3: CASSLDAGSSYNEQFF. The CDR3, as DNA: TGCGCCAGCAGCTTGGATGCGGGGAGCTCCTACAATGAGCAGTTCTTC.

J is TRBJ2-3 and V is TRBV3-1 (or the pseudogene TRBV3-2), with TRBD2 as a possible D gene (6 bases). CDR1 LGHDT and CDR2 YNNKEL come from the germline V gene (reference sequence). The CDR3 loop spans 16 amino acids. The V end was cut by 4 bases, the J end by 2 bases, with 16 bases between. CDR3 residues: CASSLRGRSTTDTQYF. Written as DNA, the CDR3 is TGTGCCAGCAGCCTACGGGGGAGGAGTACCACAGATACGCAGTATTTT.

The DNA for the CDR3 is TGCAGCGTTGTAGGGACAGGCAATCAGCCCCAGCATTTT. Its translation is CSVVGTGNQPQHF. The chain couples TRBV29-1 to TRBJ1-5, with TRBD1 matching over 7 bases. CDR1 is SQVTM, CDR2 ANQGSEA, per germline. The V gene end was trimmed by 4 bases and the J gene end by 2 bases; junction bases not matched to a gene: 2. CDR3 size: 13 residues.

The chain employs TRBV2 and TRBJ1-2, with 7 bases lining up with TRBD1. Trimming removed 6 bases from V and 0 bases from J; junction bases left unmatched: 10. The CDR3 runs 16 residues. Germline V gives CDR1 SNHLY, CDR2 FYNNEI. The CDR3 nucleotides are TGTGCCAGCAGCGAGAACAGGGGCCTACCTAACTATGGCTACACCTTC. Its translation: CASSENRGLPNYGYTF.

The V gene is TRBV27, the J gene TRBJ1-6; D gene uncertain. Trimming removed 4 bases at V and 0 bases at J, with 10 bases between. The CDR3 extends over 16 amino acids. Germline values: CDR1 MNHEY, CDR2 SMNVEV (reference sequence). DNA for the CDR3: TGTGCCAGCAGTTCCTTACTGAGCTCCTATAATTCACCCCTCCACTTT. As protein: CASSSLLSSYNSPLHF.

The table lists this clone with a count of one. The gene calls are TRBV2 and TRBJ1-2; D is unresolved. The germline V gene has CDR1 SNHLY and CDR2 FYNNEI. Trimming left V 2 bases short and J 4 bases short, with 11 bases between. The CDR3 sequence is 14 residues long. In DNA, the CDR3 is TGTGCCAGCAGTGAACGGGATGGCATCTATGGCTACACCTTC. It codes for CASSERDGIYGYTF.

V is TRBV6-2 or TRBV6-3 and J is TRBJ2-1; 8 bases line up with TRBD1. V trimming: 2 bases; J trimming: 1 base; junction bases outside the gene matches: 4. In germline, CDR1 is MNHEY, CDR2 SVGEGT. The CDR3 has 16 residues. Written as DNA, the CDR3 is TGTGCCAGCAGTTACACCCGGGACAGGTCCTACAATGAGCAGTTCTTC. Its translation is CASSYTRDRSYNEQFF.